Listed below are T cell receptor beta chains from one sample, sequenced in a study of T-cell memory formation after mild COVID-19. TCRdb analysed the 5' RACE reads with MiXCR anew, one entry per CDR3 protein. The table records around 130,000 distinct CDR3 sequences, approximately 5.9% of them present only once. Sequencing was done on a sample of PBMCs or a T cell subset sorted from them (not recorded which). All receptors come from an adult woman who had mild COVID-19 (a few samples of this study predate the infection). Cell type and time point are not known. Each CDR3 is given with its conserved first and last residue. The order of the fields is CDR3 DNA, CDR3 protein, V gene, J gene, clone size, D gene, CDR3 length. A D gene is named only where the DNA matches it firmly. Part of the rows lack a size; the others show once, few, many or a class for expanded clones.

DNA: TGTGCCAGCAGCGTAGAGGGACTTAGCACAGATACGCAGTATTTT; CDR3: CASSVEGLSTDTQYF; V: TRBV9; J: TRBJ2-3; size: few; D: -; length: 15
DNA: TGCGCCAGCAGGCAAGGGACAGGCTCCAATCAGCCCCAGCATTTT; CDR3: CASRQGTGSNQPQHF; V: TRBV4-1; J: TRBJ1-5; size: -; D: TRBD1; length: 15
DNA: TGCGCCAGCAGCCGCCTGGACCGAAGGGATCAGCCCCAGCATTTT; CDR3: CASSRLDRRDQPQHF; V: TRBV4-1; J: TRBJ1-5; size: once; D: -; length: 15
DNA: TGTGCCAGCAGCTCAGGGCCGGAACAGGGGTACGTCTACGAGCAGTACTTC; CDR3: CASSSGPEQGYVYEQYF; V: TRBV7-9; J: TRBJ2-7; size: -; D: TRBD1; length: 17
DNA: TGTGCCACCAGTGATCCGGTCGGGACAGGGTCAGATACGCAGTATTTT; CDR3: CATSDPVGTGSDTQYF; V: TRBV24-1; J: TRBJ2-3; size: -; D: TRBD1; length: 16
DNA: TGTGCCAGCAGCCCACGAGTGGCTCTAGCGGCAGTGGTTGGCACAGATACGCAGTATTTT; CDR3: CASSPRVALAAVVGTDTQYF; V: TRBV7-9; J: TRBJ2-3; size: -; D: TRBD2; length: 20
DNA: TGCGCCAGCAGCCAAGATACGTTTATAACGAATCAGCCCCAGCATTTT; CDR3: CASSQDTFITNQPQHF; V: TRBV4-1; J: TRBJ1-5; size: once; D: -; length: 16
DNA: TGTGCCAGCAGCTTAGACACGAGGGCCACTGAAGCTTTCTTT; CDR3: CASSLDTRATEAFF; V: TRBV7-9; J: TRBJ1-1; size: -; D: -; length: 14
DNA: TGTGCCAGCAGTTTTGCGGGAGTCAGCACAGATACGCAGTATTTT; CDR3: CASSFAGVSTDTQYF; V: TRBV12-3/TRBV12-4; J: TRBJ2-3; size: many; D: TRBD2; length: 15
DNA: TGTGCCTGGAGTGTAATAGAGGATGGCTACACCTTC; CDR3: CAWSVIEDGYTF; V: TRBV30; J: TRBJ1-2; size: few; D: -; length: 12
DNA: TGCGCCAGCAGCCCGGGACAGGGGCCAGTCTACGAGCAGTACTTC; CDR3: CASSPGQGPVYEQYF; V: TRBV4-1; J: TRBJ2-7; size: -; D: TRBD1; length: 15
DNA: TGTGCCAGCAGCTTATCCAGGGACATTGACACTGAAGCTTTCTTT; CDR3: CASSLSRDIDTEAFF; V: TRBV7-2; J: TRBJ1-1; size: few; D: -; length: 15
DNA: TGTGCCAGCAGTAAGATCTTCGGACAGGGAACTGAAGCTTTCTTT; CDR3: CASSKIFGQGTEAFF; V: TRBV6-4; J: TRBJ1-1; size: -; D: TRBD1; length: 15
DNA: TGTGCCAGCCGGGGCACCAATAGCAATCAGCCCCAGCATTTT; CDR3: CASRGTNSNQPQHF; V: TRBV6-2/TRBV6-3; J: TRBJ1-5; size: -; D: -; length: 14
DNA: TGTGCCAGCAGTAGACAGGGGGCGAACGGGGAGCTGTTTTTT; CDR3: CASSRQGANGELFF; V: TRBV12-3/TRBV12-4; J: TRBJ2-2; size: few; D: TRBD1; length: 14
DNA: TGCAGTGCTAGAGAGGGGGGGTTTTTGCGCAATCAGCCCCAGCATTTT; CDR3: CSAREGGFLRNQPQHF; V: TRBV20-1; J: TRBJ1-5; size: many; D: -; length: 16
DNA: TGTGCCAGCAGTTACTCGTCTAGCGGGAGGGTACACGAGCAGTACTTC; CDR3: CASSYSSSGRVHEQYF; V: TRBV6-5; J: TRBJ2-7; size: many; D: TRBD2; length: 16
DNA: TGCGCCAGCAGCTTTTGGACGTCTAGCTCCTACAATGAGCAGTTCTTC; CDR3: CASSFWTSSSYNEQFF; V: TRBV5-1; J: TRBJ2-1; size: -; D: -; length: 16
DNA: TGTGCCAGCAGCTTAGATGGCAGGGGGCGGGAAGAGACCCAGTACTTC; CDR3: CASSLDGRGREETQYF; V: TRBV11-2; J: TRBJ2-5; size: few; D: TRBD1; length: 16
DNA: TGCGCCAGCAGCGCCGGGACTAGCGGGAGAGAGTTCTTC; CDR3: CASSAGTSGREFF; V: TRBV5-1; J: TRBJ2-1; size: many; D: TRBD2; length: 13
DNA: TGTGCCACCGCGGGGATCGGAGATACGCAGTATTTT; CDR3: CATAGIGDTQYF; V: TRBV12-3/TRBV12-4; J: TRBJ2-3; size: -; D: -; length: 12
DNA: TGTGCCAGCAGCCCTGCGTACGAGCAGTACTTC; CDR3: CASSPAYEQYF; V: TRBV7-2; J: TRBJ2-7; size: many; D: -; length: 11
DNA: TGTGCCAGCAGCCTCACTAGTCCGGCCAACCCCGGGGAGCTGTTTTTT; CDR3: CASSLTSPANPGELFF; V: TRBV7-8; J: TRBJ2-2; size: many; D: -; length: 16
DNA: TGTGCCAGCAGCACCGGGACAGCCTACAATGAGCAGTTCTTC; CDR3: CASSTGTAYNEQFF; V: TRBV7-9; J: TRBJ2-1; size: many; D: TRBD1; length: 14
DNA: TGCGCCAGCACCAGGGGGGCAACACTGAACACTGAAGCTTTCTTT; CDR3: CASTRGATLNTEAFF; V: TRBV5-1; J: TRBJ1-1; size: -; D: TRBD1; length: 15
DNA: TGCGCCAGCAGCCCCTCCCGCGGAACTGAAGCTTTCTTT; CDR3: CASSPSRGTEAFF; V: TRBV5-1; J: TRBJ1-1; size: few; D: -; length: 13
DNA: TGTGCCAGCTCAGAACAGGGGCTGAACACTGAAGCTTTCTTT; CDR3: CASSEQGLNTEAFF; V: TRBV18; J: TRBJ1-1; size: -; D: TRBD1; length: 14
DNA: TGCGCCAGCAGCTTGACCGGGATCTCCACTGAAGCTTTCTTT; CDR3: CASSLTGISTEAFF; V: TRBV5-1; J: TRBJ1-1; size: -; D: -; length: 14
DNA: TGTGCCAGCTCACTCGACAGGAATCAGCCCCAGCATTTT; CDR3: CASSLDRNQPQHF; V: TRBV18; J: TRBJ1-5; size: few; D: -; length: 13
DNA: TGTGCCAGCAGCCCCGCGGGGGGGCCGTCGGGCACAGATACGCAGTATTTT; CDR3: CASSPAGGPSGTDTQYF; V: TRBV7-2; J: TRBJ2-3; size: many; D: TRBD2; length: 17
DNA: TGTGCCAGCAGCCAAAGGGCGGCCAGGGGCCCCTCTGGGGCCAACGTCCTGACTTTC; CDR3: CASSQRAARGPSGANVLTF; V: TRBV5-6; J: TRBJ2-6; size: few; D: -; length: 19
DNA: TGTGCCAGCAGCACCCAACTGGGGAACACTGAAGCTTTCTTT; CDR3: CASSTQLGNTEAFF; V: TRBV7-9; J: TRBJ1-1; size: many; D: -; length: 14
DNA: TGCAGCTACGCGTTAGGGAAGCGAGAGACCCAGTACTTC; CDR3: CSYALGKRETQYF; V: TRBV29-1; J: TRBJ2-5; size: -; D: -; length: 13
DNA: TGTGCCAGCAGTTCGACAGGCGAGCAGTACTTC; CDR3: CASSSTGEQYF; V: TRBV6-5; J: TRBJ2-7; size: many; D: -; length: 11
DNA: TGTGCCACCAGTGATGCCCCGGGGATAGCGGAGACGGAGCAGTTCTTC; CDR3: CATSDAPGIAETEQFF; V: TRBV24-1; J: TRBJ2-1; size: few; D: -; length: 16
DNA: TGTGCCAGCTTGGGGACAGGGGATTTTCACACTGAAGCTTTCTTT; CDR3: CASLGTGDFHTEAFF; V: TRBV6-6; J: TRBJ1-1; size: many; D: TRBD1; length: 15
DNA: TGCGCCAGCAGCTTCGGGTCAACGAACACTGAAGCTTTCTTT; CDR3: CASSFGSTNTEAFF; V: TRBV5-1; J: TRBJ1-1; size: many; D: -; length: 14
DNA: TGTGCCAGCAGTCCCCGGACCGTACCCGATGAGCAGTTCTTC; CDR3: CASSPRTVPDEQFF; V: TRBV12-3/TRBV12-4; J: TRBJ2-1; size: few; D: -; length: 14
DNA: TGTGCCAGCAAATTAGGGGGAGCGGGCGAGCAGTACTTC; CDR3: CASKLGGAGEQYF; V: TRBV25-1; J: TRBJ2-7; size: few; D: -; length: 13
DNA: TGTGCTAGTGGTTTGGGGGACGGGGCTTGGGGTCAGCCCCAGCATTTT; CDR3: CASGLGDGAWGQPQHF; V: TRBV12-5; J: TRBJ1-5; size: few; D: -; length: 16
DNA: TGTGCCAGCAGCCAAGAGTCTCGGACAGGGCACTACGAGCAGTACTTC; CDR3: CASSQESRTGHYEQYF; V: TRBV3-1; J: TRBJ2-7; size: many; D: TRBD1; length: 16
DNA: TGTGCCAGCAGTTTGGGACTAGCTGTGTGGGAGCAGTACTTC; CDR3: CASSLGLAVWEQYF; V: TRBV12-3/TRBV12-4; J: TRBJ2-7; size: many; D: TRBD2; length: 14
DNA: TGTGCCAGCAGCCAAAGAAGAGGGGGATTGGGGTTTCGCTACAGGAACACTGAAGCTTTCTTT; CDR3: CASSQRRGGLGFRYRNTEAFF; V: TRBV5-6; J: TRBJ1-1; size: few; D: -; length: 21
DNA: TGTGCCAGCAGCCCCGTTCCGACAGGGACTAGCACAGATACGCAGTATTTT; CDR3: CASSPVPTGTSTDTQYF; V: TRBV7-9; J: TRBJ2-3; size: few; D: -; length: 17
DNA: TGTGCCAGCAGCTTAATGGGTGTGAACACTGAAGCTTTCTTT; CDR3: CASSLMGVNTEAFF; V: TRBV7-9; J: TRBJ1-1; size: many; D: -; length: 14
DNA: TGCGCCAGCAGCCGAGGGGTGGGCAGGGCGAACACCGGGGAGCTGTTTTTT; CDR3: CASSRGVGRANTGELFF; V: TRBV4-1; J: TRBJ2-2; size: -; D: -; length: 17